What follows is one T cell receptor (beta chain) and its context. Original methodology: The assay estimated nucleated cells by amplifying reference gene primers. Repertoires were generated with immunoSEQ multiplex PCR, while TCRdb's copy carries only in-frame clones and drops some. The V and J calls and the clone size are those of that table, but D and trimming were determined from the DNA. The repertoire holds about 340,000 clones, approximately 91% seen once, with 5.5% to 7.5% in the top ten. This entry comes from a study of blood T cell repertoires in COVID-19. The trim removed 3 bases at V and 1 base at J, leaving 4 bases unmatched. CDR1 and CDR2 (germline): MGHRA, YSYEKL. This CDR3 has 15 residues.

The chain joins TRBV4-1 to TRBJ2-5; TRBD2 matches at 8 bases. The receptor was derived from a woman aged 70-85 years with COVID-19, enrolled during active disease. Input material: peripheral blood. CDR3 DNA: TGCGCCAGCAGCCAGCCGGCGGGGGGCCAAGAGACCCAGTACTTC. Protein sequence: CASSQPAGGQETQYF.